This entry is about one TCR beta chain. The antigen remains unidentified. This sample was included in a study of shared clonotypes between healthy human individuals. Study-level points and caveats: Sequencing depth was expected to influence donor clonotype sharing. Non-shared clonotypes had lower generation probabilities than clonotypes shared by all four sorted-subset donors.

Every subset had its genomic DNA shared out evenly among several immunoSEQ plates. About 30,000 T cell genomes, or approximately 190 ng DNA, went into the sorted-subset replicate PCRs. Repertoires were generated with immunoSEQ multiplex PCR, while TCRdb's copy carries only in-frame clones and drops some. The repertoire includes around 940,000 clones, over 75% of them detected once, and 1.5% sits in the top ten. The sequenced sample was memory CD4+ T cells sorted from blood. Subset: CD45RA-negative fraction. This clonotype originated in a man aged 18 to 35 in good health.

The CDR3 protein is CASSLKGPRPYGYTF. The CDR3 DNA sequence: TGTGCCAGCAGCTTAAAGGGCCCCAGGCCCTATGGCTACACCTTC. The rearrangement joins TRBV7-3 to TRBJ1-2, with no clear D. The CDR3 runs to 15 residues. Germline V gene data show CDR1 as SGHTA and CDR2 as FQGTGA. The ends were cut back, 1 base at V and 4 bases at J, with 13 bases in the middle.